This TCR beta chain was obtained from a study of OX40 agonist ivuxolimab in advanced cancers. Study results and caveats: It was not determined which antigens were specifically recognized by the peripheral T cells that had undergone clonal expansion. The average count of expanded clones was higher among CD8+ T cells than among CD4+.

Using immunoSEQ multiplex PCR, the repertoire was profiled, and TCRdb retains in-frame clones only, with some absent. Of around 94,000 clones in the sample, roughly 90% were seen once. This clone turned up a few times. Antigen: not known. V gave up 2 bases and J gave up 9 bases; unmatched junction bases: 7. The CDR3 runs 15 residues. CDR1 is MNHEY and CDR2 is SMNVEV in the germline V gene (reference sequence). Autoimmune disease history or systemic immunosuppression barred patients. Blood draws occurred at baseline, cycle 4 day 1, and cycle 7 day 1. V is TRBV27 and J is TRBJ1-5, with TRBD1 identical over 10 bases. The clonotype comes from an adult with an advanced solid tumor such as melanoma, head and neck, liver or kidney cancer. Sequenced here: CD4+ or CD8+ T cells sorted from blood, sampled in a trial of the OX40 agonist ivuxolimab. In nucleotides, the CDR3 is TGTGCCAGCAGTTTAGGGACAGGGGCAATCACGCCCCAGCATTTT. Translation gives CASSLGTGAITPQHF.